This paragraph covers one TCR beta chain sequence. This sample was included in a study of blood T cell repertoires in COVID-19. The protocol was immunoSEQ multiplex PCR, while the TCRdb copy is restricted to in-frame clones and leaves out a portion. The repertoire has some 120,000 clones, about 79% of them found once; the top ten carry around a third. V lost 6 bases and J 2 bases, leaving 4 bases between the germline ends. CDR3 length: 12 amino acids. The sequencing sample was made of peripheral blood. This chain joins TRBV12-3 or TRBV12-4 and TRBJ2-2; D is ambiguous. The TCR comes from a man aged 35 to 55 with active or convalescent COVID-19. CDR3 loop: CASSFNTGELFF. The CDR3 DNA reads as TGTGCCAGCAGCTTCAACACCGGGGAGCTGTTTTTT.